This T cell receptor (beta chain) was captured in a study of blood T cell repertoires in COVID-19. Study background: Collection of acute and convalescent COVID-19 samples took place in the United States, Italy and Spain. T cells, B-cell-depleted T cells, or PBMCs provided the cDNA or gDNA that served as material.

Germline trimming cut 3 bases from V and 4 bases from J; bases unmatched to any gene: 3. The CDR3 has 15 residues. CDR1 MGHRA and CDR2 YSYEKL come from the germline V gene. The method was immunoSEQ multiplex PCR; TCRdb's version includes in-frame clones alone and lacks a portion of them. This sample has about 270,000 clones, with roughly 90% found just once. The receptor comes from a woman aged 30 to 39 with COVID-19, enrolled during active disease. The chain couples TRBV4-1 to TRBJ2-1; 10 bases line up with TRBD1. Sequencing used peripheral blood. The CDR3 spells CASSQLGQGYNEQFF. In nucleotides, the CDR3 is TGCGCCAGCAGCCAGTTGGGACAGGGGTACAATGAGCAGTTCTTC.